This entry describes one TCR beta chain. Within its sample, this clone is medium-sized (0.01 to 0.1%). This clone's antigen is unknown. Base qualities are not recorded, but no much larger clone differs from it by a single base. The source of the sample is a study of CD8+ T cells in alopecia areata listed by TCRdb under 2018. For the wider study: Treated patients were enrolled in an open-label pilot trial of oral tofacitinib, 5 to 10 mg twice daily, for moderate-to-severe alopecia areata. Biopsies were taken from tofacitinib-treated patients at baseline and again at 4 and 24 weeks into treatment, and several of those patients also had a later scalp biopsy. RNA was extracted with the PAXgene miRNA kit for fixed scalp, the miRNeasy kit for PBMCs, and the RNeasy kit for mouse skin. TCRbeta CDR3 regions were amplified by immunoSEQ multiplex PCR with 35 Vbeta forward and 13 Jbeta reverse primers. In both human patients and the C3H/HeJ mouse model, the study applied high-throughput TCRbeta sequencing to look at T cell clonal expansion in alopecia areata. Patients received tofacitinib for 6 to 18 months and were then followed off drug for 6 months to check for delayed response and recurrence. Scalp clonality was compared across normal scalp (n=4), patchy alopecia areata scalp (n=8), and alopecia totalis/universalis scalp (n=8). Human TCRbeta sequencing covered scalp tissue and sorted CD4+ and CD8+ peripheral blood T cells from patchy and totalis/universalis alopecia areata patients and healthy controls.

The protocol used for the library was the immunoSEQ multiplex PCR assay. To provide template for TCR sequencing, every sample had RNA extracted and reverse transcribed into cDNA. SuperScript III was used for first-strand cDNA synthesis, primed with a 2:1 mix of oligo-dT and random hexamers. A synthetic immune receptor repertoire was used to measure amplification bias, and any remaining bias was corrected computationally. The paper's processing steps were these. Raw reads were preprocessed to remove errors, and CDR3 was defined according to IMGT conventions as the region from the conserved cysteine to phenylalanine. Clonality was computed as 1 minus the Shannon entropy, with the entropy normalized by log2 of the number of productive unique TCRs. Whether each scalp clone was CD4 or CD8 was inferred by checking scalp TCRbeta sequences against the CD4 and CD8 repertoires from sorted blood. TCRdb carries this immuneACCESS record with in-frame sequences only. Its versions omit some clonotypes, under half of them owing to an unresolved V gene in the studies checked, with the rest unexplained. V, J and clone size derive from that table, while D and trimming were established from the DNA sequence. The sample table holds approximately 59,000 clones, of which approximately 46% were seen once. Approximately 18% of the sample is held by the ten biggest clonotypes.

CDR3 length: 14 amino acids, cysteine to phenylalanine. The DNA shown is the 42-base CDR3, in frame from base 1. Reading the germline V gene gives CDR1 SNHLY and CDR2 FYNNEI. The germline V end is reduced by 8 bases and the J end by 4 bases; junction bases left unmatched: 8. The sample's time point label, decoded: baseline before oral tofacitinib. Peripheral blood and lesional scalp punch biopsies were obtained from patients with alopecia areata. PBMCs were separated by density centrifugation and stained for CD3, CD4 and CD8, after which CD4+ and CD8+ T cells were sorted on a FACSAria. Broader findings and caveats from the paper: Lesional scalp, especially in alopecia totalis/universalis, showed higher clonality and more expanded CD8+ clones than normal scalp, suggesting antigenic drive. Shared TCR sequences between patients were less evident than in mice, which may be partly attributable to HLA diversity in the patient population. Unlike mouse skin, where gammadelta T cells dominate, normal human skin contains resident alphabeta T cells that get sequenced too, which complicates analysis of the scalp TCR repertoire.

The sequenced sample was CD8+ T cells sorted from blood, obtained at week 0. The chain is encoded by TRBV2 joined to TRBJ2-3; the central 8 bases match TRBD2. This clonotype was sampled from a human donor with alopecia areata. CDR3 region: CASLSGSLSDTQYF. The base sequence is TGTGCCAGCCTGAGCGGGAGTTTGTCAGATACGCAGTATTTT.